These 5 T cell receptor beta chains originate from one sample sequenced in a study of blood T cells in healthy people across ages. The second PCR ran 7 to 11 cycles with a sample-barcoded 5' primer and J-beta primers. TCRdb analysed the 5' RACE reads with MiXCR anew, one entry per CDR3 protein. The table has about 1.6 million distinct CDR3 sequences, roughly 32% seen once. Sequenced input: blood. The receptors shown here come from a woman aged 25 to 39 in good health.

This clonotype was detected only a few times. The rearrangement joins TRBV5-6 to TRBJ2-5; D is ambiguous. The CDR3 runs to 16 residues. Per germline, CDR1 SGHDT and CDR2 YYEEEE. The V end lost 0 bases, the J end lost 0 bases, and 12 bases lay between the germline ends. The CDR3 DNA is TGTGCCAGCAGCTTGGAAGGAGTGCCGTACCAAGAGACCCAGTACTTC. It specifies CASSLEGVPYQETQYF.

The chain joins TRBV7-9 to TRBJ1-2; the D gene is possibly TRBD1 (5 bases). Germline lookup yields CDR1 SEHNR and CDR2 FQNEAQ (reference sequence). The CDR3 contains 14 residues. Trimming pared 0 bases from V and 8 bases from J, leaving 13 bases between. CDR3 protein: CASSLAGTGVGYTF. As DNA, the CDR3 is TGTGCCAGCAGCTTAGCCGGGACCGGGGTAGGCTACACCTTC.

The genes are TRBV7-2 and TRBJ2-1; 12 positions agree with TRBD2. This CDR3 spans 17 amino acids. J gave up 5 bases and V 3 bases, and 8 bases lay outside the gene matches. Germline lookup yields CDR1 SGHTA and CDR2 FQGNSA. The CDR3 reads CASSFRLAGAVHNEQFF. The CDR3 nucleotides are TGTGCCAGCAGCTTCCGACTAGCGGGAGCTGTCCACAATGAGCAGTTCTTC.

This clonotype appeared a few times. The chain combines TRBV3-1 with TRBJ2-7; D is perhaps TRBD1 or TRBD2 (5 bases each). V lost 3 bases and J 2 bases, leaving 14 bases between the germline ends. Per the germline V gene, CDR1 is LGHDT and CDR2 is YNNKEL (reference sequence). CDR3 length: 15 amino acids. The CDR3: CASSQARDPAYEQYF. CDR3 DNA: TGTGCCAGCAGCCAGGCCCGGGACCCCGCCTACGAGCAGTACTTC.

The chain joins TRBV5-4 to TRBJ2-1, with D possibly being TRBD1 or TRBD2 (5 bases each). There are 13 residues in the CDR3. Trimming took off 4 bases at V and 9 bases at J, with 14 bases between the two ends. Germline V lookup: CDR1 SGHNT, CDR2 YYREEE (reference sequence). The CDR3 DNA follows: TGTGCCAGCAGCATGGCCTTTGGGGGTGAGCAGTTCTTC. Its protein is CASSMAFGGEQFF.